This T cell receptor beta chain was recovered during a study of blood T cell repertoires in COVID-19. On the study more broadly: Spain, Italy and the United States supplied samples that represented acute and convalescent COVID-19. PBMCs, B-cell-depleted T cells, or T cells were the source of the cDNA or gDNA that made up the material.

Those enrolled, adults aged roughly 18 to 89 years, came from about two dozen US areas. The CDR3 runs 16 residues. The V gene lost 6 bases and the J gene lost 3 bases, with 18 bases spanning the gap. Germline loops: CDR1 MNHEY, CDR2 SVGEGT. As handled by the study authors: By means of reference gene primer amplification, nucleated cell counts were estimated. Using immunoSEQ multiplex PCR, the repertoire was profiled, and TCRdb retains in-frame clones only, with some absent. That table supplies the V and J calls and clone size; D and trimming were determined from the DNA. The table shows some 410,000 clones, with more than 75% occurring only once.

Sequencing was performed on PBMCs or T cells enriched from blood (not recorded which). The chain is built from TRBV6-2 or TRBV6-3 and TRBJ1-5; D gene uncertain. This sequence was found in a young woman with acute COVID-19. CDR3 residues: CASSNLRAGFNQPQHF. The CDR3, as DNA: TGTGCCAGCAGCAACCTCCGGGCGGGATTCAATCAGCCCCAGCATTTT.